These 4 T cell receptor beta chains originate from one sample sequenced in a study of cytomegalovirus exposure and HLA in healthy donors. This PCR relied on a set of 60 Vbeta primers and 13 Jbeta primers. Assay: immunoSEQ multiplex PCR; the TCRdb copy retains only in-frame clones and omits some. This sample's clone table lists roughly 34,000 clones. The specimen was PBMCs. These receptors were collected from a woman aged 40 to 50 in good health and CMV-seropositive.

The chain couples TRBV7-2 to TRBJ2-7; a possible D gene is TRBD1 (6 bases). V was clipped by 5 bases and J by 3 bases, with 17 bases between them. The CDR3 covers 15 residues. Germline assignment: CDR1 SGHTA and CDR2 FQGNSA. The CDR3 here is CASSIGSAGDYEQYF. CDR3 DNA: TGTGCCAGCAGCATCGGATCTGCAGGGGACTACGAGCAGTACTTC.

The chain joins TRBV2 to TRBJ1-4, with D possibly TRBD1 on 6 matching bases. V lost 6 bases and J lost 5, with 10 bases in between. Per the germline V gene, CDR1 is SNHLY and CDR2 is FYNNEI. This CDR3 is 13 amino acids long. CDR3 nucleotides: TGTGCCAGCAGCAGAGGACAGAATGAAAAACTGTTTTTT. This codes for CASSRGQNEKLFF.

Comments on this clone: The junction differs from germline at one of its ends, possibly a read error. The chain links TRBV7-8 to TRBJ2-3, with 9 positions matching TRBD2. The CDR3 has 17 residues. Germline V gives CDR1 SGHVS, CDR2 FQNEAQ. The CDR3 here is CASSVGGAGGHADKQYF. CDR3 coding DNA: TGTGCCAGCAGCGTAGGAGGCGCGGGAGGGCACGCAGATAAGCAGTATTTT.

J is TRBJ2-7 and V is TRBV18; D ambiguous. V lost 2 bases, J lost 0 bases, and 11 bases lay in between. Germline CDR1 is KGHSH and CDR2 is LQKENI. This CDR3 contains 15 residues. DNA of the CDR3: TGTGCCAGCTCACCATTATCAGGTTCCTCCTACGAGCAGTACTTC. Translated: CASSPLSGSSYEQYF. Using reference TRBV18 and TRBJ2-7 for the parts outside the CDR3, the full variable domain is NAGVMQNPRHLVRRRGQEARLRCSPMKGHSHVYWYRQLPEEGLKFMVYLQKENIIDESGMPKERFSAEFPKEGPSILRIQQVVRGDSAAYFCASSPLSGSSYEQYFGPGTRLTVT.